These 19 T cell receptor beta chains originate from one sample sequenced in a study of T-cell reconstitution after alpha-beta-depleted transplantation in children. A TCRbeta library incorporating unique molecular identifiers was prepared. TCRdb processed the PCR reads anew with MiXCR; each CDR3 protein has one entry. The top ten hold 0.79% of the sample, which has around 700,000 distinct CDR3 sequences, around 13% seen once. The sequencing used PBMCs, collected before TCRalphabeta/CD19-depleted stem cell transplant. The receptors shown here come from a girl aged 2-10 years with congenital amegakaryocytic thrombocytopenia, due to receive a stem cell transplant.

This chain links TRBV20-1 with TRBJ2-5, with 12 positions matching TRBD2. Germline V gene lookup returns CDR1 DFQATT and CDR2 SNEGSKA (reference sequence). The CDR3 loop spans 18 amino acids. The V and J ends lost 0 bases and 3 bases, in that order; junction bases with no gene match: 11. CDR3 nucleotide sequence: TGCAGTGCTAGAGACCGGCGACGACTAGCGGGAGTAAAAGAGACCCAGTACTTC. This translates into CSARDRRRLAGVKETQYF.

This clonotype was detected many times. This sequence joins TRBV29-1 and TRBJ1-1; D not certain. This CDR3 contains 13 residues. V lost 5 bases and J 2 bases, leaving 12 bases between the germline ends. Germline V lookup: CDR1 SQVTM, CDR2 ANQGSEA. For the CDR3, the DNA is TGCAGCGTTAGAGGCAGGTTAAACACTGAAGCTTTCTTT. It specifies CSVRGRLNTEAFF.

The J gene is TRBJ2-3, the V gene TRBV5-1; 9 nucleotides match TRBD2. This CDR3 spans 16 amino acids. Germline loops: CDR1 SGHRS, CDR2 YFSETQ. J was trimmed by 4 bases and V by 0 bases; bases with no gene match: 6. The CDR3, as DNA: TGCGCCAGCAGCTTGGTAACTAGCGGGTCGGCAGATACGCAGTATTTT. Amino acids: CASSLVTSGSADTQYF.

The CDR3 sequence: CASSRQEARRELFF. The CDR3 DNA reads TGTGCCAGCAGCCGACAGGAGGCAAGGAGGGAGCTGTTTTTT. V and J are TRBV11-2 and TRBJ2-2; D might be TRBD1 (6 bases). This CDR3 has 14 residues. The V gene's germline CDR1 is SGHAT and CDR2 FQNNGV. Trimming took 5 bases from V and 9 from J, leaving 16 bases between them.

This clonotype was seen repeatedly, ten times or more. The chain joins TRBV11-2 to TRBJ1-1, with 7 bases aligning to TRBD1. This CDR3 comprises 15 residues. The V gene end was trimmed by 0 bases and the J gene end by 5 bases; junction bases not matched to a gene: 6. In germline, CDR1 is SGHAT, CDR2 FQNNGV. The CDR3 DNA is TGTGCCAGCAGCTTAGACGCAGGGGGGTATACTGAAGCTTTCTTT. Its protein is CASSLDAGGYTEAFF. The whole variable domain, remainder taken from reference TRBV11-2 and TRBJ1-1, is EAGVAQSPRYKIIEKRQSVAFWCNPISGHATLYWYQQILGQGPKLLIQFQNNGVVDDSQLPKDRFSAERLKGVDSTLKIQPAKLEDSAVYLCASSLDAGGYTEAFFGQGTRLTVV.

This clonotype was seen repeatedly, ten times or more. In DNA, the CDR3 is TGCAGCGCCGAAGACAGGGTGAACACTGAAGCTTTCTTT. Its protein is CSAEDRVNTEAFF. This sequence joins TRBV29-1 and TRBJ1-1, with TRBD1 matching 7 bases. Trimming at V came to 7 bases and at J to 0 bases, leaving 5 bases not matched to a gene. Germline V lookup: CDR1 SQVTM, CDR2 ANQGSEA. CDR3 length: 13 residues.

The V and J genes are TRBV5-6 and TRBJ2-7, with 9 positions matching TRBD2. Looked up from germline, CDR1 is SGHDT and CDR2 is YYEEEE. CDR3 length equals 15 residues. The V and J ends lost 4 bases and 6 bases, in that order; junction bases with no gene match: 11. This CDR3 reads CASSIEPGTSFEQYF. In DNA, the CDR3 is TGTGCCAGCAGCATTGAACCCGGGACTAGCTTCGAGCAGTACTTC.

Concerning this clonotype: Its ends do not fully match the called genes, so a read error is possible. This chain connects TRBV27 to TRBJ1-2; TRBD1 aligns across 12 bases. CDR1 is MNHEY and CDR2 is SMNVEV in the germline V gene (reference sequence). The length of the CDR3 is 15 residues. CDR3 DNA sequence: TGTGCCAGCAGTCTACTGGGACAGGGGGCGCGTGGCGACACCTTC. This encodes CASSLLGQGARGDTF.

This clonotype was recorded a few times. The chain links TRBV28 to TRBJ1-2; D is possibly TRBD1 (5 bases). Trimming removed 1 base from V and 0 bases from J, with 6 bases in between. CDR3 length: 14 amino acids. Per the germline V gene, CDR1 is MDHEN and CDR2 is SYDVKM. CDR3 in amino acids: CASSLFRANYGYTF. The CDR3 DNA reads as TGTGCCAGCAGTTTATTCAGGGCTAACTATGGCTACACCTTC.

This clonotype was detected a few times. The chain links TRBV5-1 to TRBJ2-1; 7 bases line up with TRBD2. Per germline, CDR1 SGHRS and CDR2 YFSETQ. CDR3 length: 18 residues. The ends lost 0 bases at V and 8 bases at J; junction bases unmatched: 17. CDR3 bases: TGCGCCAGCAGCTTGGCCTTGGGGGGAGGGCCTATTATTGATGAGCAGTTCTTC. Protein product: CASSLALGGGPIIDEQFF.

The table lists this clonotype with a count of one. One base away lies a much larger clone, so this may be a sequencing read error. The chain has TRBV28 and TRBJ1-2; D call uncertain. The V gene's germline CDR1 is MDHEN and CDR2 SYDVKM. The CDR3 consists of 17 residues. CDR3 nucleotide sequence: TGTGCCAGCAGTTTAGGGCCGCCTTACGGATCTAACTATGGCGACACCTTC. Its protein product is CASSLGPPYGSNYGDTF.

This chain joins TRBV20-1 and TRBJ1-4, with D perhaps TRBD1 (5 bases). Germline V gene data show CDR1 as DFQATT and CDR2 as SNEGSKA (reference sequence). Deletions cut 6 bases from V and 8 bases from J, with 16 bases between. The CDR3 loop spans 13 amino acids. CDR3 residues: CSAQGRQSEKLFF. The CDR3 DNA reads as TGCAGTGCCCAGGGTCGGCAGTCAGAAAAACTGTTTTTT.

The chain is built from TRBV28 and TRBJ2-5; TRBD2 agrees at 9 bases. The length of the CDR3 is 15 residues. V lost 5 bases to trimming and J lost 1 base; unmatched junction nucleotides: 5. Germline loops: CDR1 MDHEN, CDR2 SYDVKM. CDR3 loop: CASSTPREGQETQYF. In DNA, the CDR3 is TGTGCCAGCAGTACCCCGCGGGAGGGCCAAGAGACCCAGTACTTC.

This clonotype was seen repeatedly, ten times or more. V usage is TRBV11-1 and J usage is TRBJ2-1, with 11 positions matching TRBD2. In germline, CDR1 is SGHAT, CDR2 FQDESV (reference sequence). V gave up 0 bases and J gave up 4 bases; unmatched junction bases: 23. This CDR3 spans 23 amino acids. CDR3 sequence: CASSLARPGLAGGLLRRYNEQFF. CDR3 DNA: TGTGCCAGCAGCTTAGCGAGGCCGGGGCTAGCGGGAGGTCTCCTCCGTAGATACAATGAGCAGTTCTTC.

The J gene is TRBJ2-5, the V gene TRBV5-1; D ambiguous. Trimming pared 2 bases from V and 1 base from J, leaving 6 bases between. CDR1 and CDR2 from the germline V gene are SGHRS and YFSETQ. The CDR3 is 13 residues long. CDR3 DNA sequence: TGCGCCAGCAGCTTACAGACCCAAGAGACCCAGTACTTC. Protein product: CASSLQTQETQYF.

At least ten counts were recorded for this clonotype. This rearrangement joins TRBV6-1 to TRBJ2-7; TRBD1 or TRBD2 may be the D gene (6 bases each). The CDR3 spans 14 residues. Germline CDR1 is MNHNS and CDR2 is SASEGT. The V and J ends lost 6 bases and 4 bases respectively, with 16 bases between them. Here the CDR3 DNA reads TGTGCCAGCAGAACGACCATAGGGGGGTACGAGCAGTACTTC. It yields the protein CASRTTIGGYEQYF.

The chain has TRBV29-1 and TRBJ2-1; D is unresolved. The CDR3 runs to 11 residues. Germline values: CDR1 SQVTM, CDR2 ANQGSEA. V was pared by 0 bases and J by 8 bases, with 5 bases between. CDR3 nucleotides: TGCAGCGTTGAAGATCGCTATGAGCAGTTCTTC. Amino acid sequence: CSVEDRYEQFF.

This clonotype was picked up many times. CDR3 in DNA: TGCAGTGCCGTAGATGGGGGGGTCGGAAACACCATATATTTT. Protein: CSAVDGGVGNTIYF. The V gene is TRBV20-1, the J gene TRBJ1-3; maybe TRBD1 (5 bases). The germline V gene has CDR1 DFQATT and CDR2 SNEGSKA (reference sequence). Deletions cut 6 bases from V and 4 bases from J, with 16 bases between. The length of the CDR3 is 14 residues.

This clonotype has at least ten counts. V is TRBV7-9 and J is TRBJ2-1, with D perhaps TRBD1 (6 bases). Trimming took 5 bases from V and 10 from J, leaving 9 bases between them. Germline CDR1 is SEHNR and CDR2 is FQNEAQ (reference sequence). This CDR3 has 11 amino acids. The CDR3 nucleotides are TGTGCCAGCAGCCTTGGACAGGAGCAGTTCTTC. Residues: CASSLGQEQFF.